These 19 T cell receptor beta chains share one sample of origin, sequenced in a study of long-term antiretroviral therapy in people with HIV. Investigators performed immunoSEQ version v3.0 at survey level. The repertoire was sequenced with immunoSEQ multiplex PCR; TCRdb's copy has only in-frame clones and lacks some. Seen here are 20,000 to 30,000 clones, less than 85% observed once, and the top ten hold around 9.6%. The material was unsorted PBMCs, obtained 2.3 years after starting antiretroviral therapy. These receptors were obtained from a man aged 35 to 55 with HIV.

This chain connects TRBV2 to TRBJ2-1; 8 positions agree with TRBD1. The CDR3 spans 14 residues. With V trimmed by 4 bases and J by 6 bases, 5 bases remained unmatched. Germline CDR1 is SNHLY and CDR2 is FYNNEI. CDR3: CASSVDRGGNEQFF. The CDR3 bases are TGTGCCAGCAGTGTCGACAGGGGTGGCAATGAGCAGTTCTTC.

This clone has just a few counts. The CDR3 DNA reads as TGCGCCAGCAGCCCAGGACAGGGGCTTCCGGGGACTGAAGCTTTCTTT. It specifies CASSPGQGLPGTEAFF. The chain is built from TRBV5-1 and TRBJ1-1; 9 nucleotides match TRBD1. Germline CDR1 and CDR2: SGHRS and YFSETQ. This CDR3 is 16 amino acids long. Trimming removed 4 bases from V and 5 bases from J; junction bases left unmatched: 12.

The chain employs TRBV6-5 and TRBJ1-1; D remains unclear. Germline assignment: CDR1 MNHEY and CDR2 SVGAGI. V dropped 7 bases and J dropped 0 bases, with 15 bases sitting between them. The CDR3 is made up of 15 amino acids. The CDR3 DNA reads TGTGCCAGCATTCACCTCTCTGGGTTGAACACTGAAGCTTTCTTT. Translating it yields CASIHLSGLNTEAFF.

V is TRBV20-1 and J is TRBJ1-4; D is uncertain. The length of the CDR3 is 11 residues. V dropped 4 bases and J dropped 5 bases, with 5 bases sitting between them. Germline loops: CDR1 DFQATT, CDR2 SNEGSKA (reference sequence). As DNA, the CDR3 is TGCAGTGCTATCACGAATGAAAAACTGTTTTTT. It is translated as CSAITNEKLFF.

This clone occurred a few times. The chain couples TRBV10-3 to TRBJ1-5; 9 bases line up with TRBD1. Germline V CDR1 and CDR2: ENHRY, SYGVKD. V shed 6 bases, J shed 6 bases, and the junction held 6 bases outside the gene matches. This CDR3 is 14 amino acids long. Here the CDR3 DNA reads TGTGCCATCAGCCGACAGGGGGAAGGTCAGCCCCAGCATTTT. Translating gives CAISRQGEGQPQHF.

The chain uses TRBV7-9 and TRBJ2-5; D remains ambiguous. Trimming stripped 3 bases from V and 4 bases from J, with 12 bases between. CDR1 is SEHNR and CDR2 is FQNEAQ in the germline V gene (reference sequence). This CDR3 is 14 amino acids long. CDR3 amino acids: CASSLMVHPETQYF. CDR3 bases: TGTGCCAGCAGCTTGATGGTTCATCCAGAGACCCAGTACTTC.

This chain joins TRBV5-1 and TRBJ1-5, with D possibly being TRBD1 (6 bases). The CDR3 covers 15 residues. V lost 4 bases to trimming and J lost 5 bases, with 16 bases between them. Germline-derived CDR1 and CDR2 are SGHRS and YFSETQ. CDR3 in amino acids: CASSLTGNRDQPQHF. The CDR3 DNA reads TGCGCCAGCAGCCTTACAGGGAACCGGGATCAGCCCCAGCATTTT.

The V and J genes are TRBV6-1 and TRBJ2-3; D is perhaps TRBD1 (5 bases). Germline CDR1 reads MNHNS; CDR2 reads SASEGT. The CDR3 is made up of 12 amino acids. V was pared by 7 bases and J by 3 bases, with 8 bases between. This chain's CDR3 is CASKAGTDTQYF. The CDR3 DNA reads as TGTGCCAGCAAGGCAGGGACAGATACGCAGTATTTT.

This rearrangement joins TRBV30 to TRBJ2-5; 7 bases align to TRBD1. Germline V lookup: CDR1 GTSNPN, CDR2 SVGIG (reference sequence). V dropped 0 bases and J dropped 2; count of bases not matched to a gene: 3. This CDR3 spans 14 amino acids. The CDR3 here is CAWSVVRGQETQYF. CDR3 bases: TGTGCCTGGAGTGTCGTCAGGGGGCAAGAGACCCAGTACTTC.

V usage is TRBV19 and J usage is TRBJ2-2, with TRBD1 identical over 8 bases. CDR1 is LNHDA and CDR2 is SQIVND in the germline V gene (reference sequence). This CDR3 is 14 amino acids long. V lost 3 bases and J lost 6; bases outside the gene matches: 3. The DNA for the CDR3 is TGTGCCAGTAGTATGGGACAGGACCCCGGGGAGCTGTTTTTT. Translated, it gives CASSMGQDPGELFF.

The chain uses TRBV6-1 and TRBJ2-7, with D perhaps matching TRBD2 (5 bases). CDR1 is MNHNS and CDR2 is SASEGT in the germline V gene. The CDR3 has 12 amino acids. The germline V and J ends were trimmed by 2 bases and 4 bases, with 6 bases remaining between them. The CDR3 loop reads CASSESGYEQYF. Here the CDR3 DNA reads TGTGCCAGCAGTGAATCGGGGTACGAGCAGTACTTC.

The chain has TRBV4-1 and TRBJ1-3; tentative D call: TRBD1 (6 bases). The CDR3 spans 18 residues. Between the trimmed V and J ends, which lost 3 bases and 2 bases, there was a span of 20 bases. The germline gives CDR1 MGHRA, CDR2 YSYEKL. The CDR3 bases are TGCGCCAGCAGCCATCCACCCAGGGGTTTGGTGACTGGAAACACCATATATTTT. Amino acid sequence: CASSHPPRGLVTGNTIYF.

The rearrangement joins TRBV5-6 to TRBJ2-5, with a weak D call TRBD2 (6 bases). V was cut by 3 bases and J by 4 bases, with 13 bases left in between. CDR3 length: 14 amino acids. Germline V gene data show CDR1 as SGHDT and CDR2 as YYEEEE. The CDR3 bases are TGTGCCAGCAGCTGGGAGGTCGGGGGAGAGACCCAGTACTTC. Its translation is CASSWEVGGETQYF.

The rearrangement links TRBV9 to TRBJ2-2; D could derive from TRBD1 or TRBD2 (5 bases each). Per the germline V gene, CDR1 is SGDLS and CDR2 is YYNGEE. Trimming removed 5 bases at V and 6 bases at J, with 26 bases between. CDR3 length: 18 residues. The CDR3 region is CASSPRGAPMPSPGELFF. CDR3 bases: TGTGCCAGCAGTCCCAGAGGGGCGCCCATGCCGAGCCCCGGGGAGCTGTTTTTT. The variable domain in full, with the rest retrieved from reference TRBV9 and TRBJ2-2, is DSGVTQTPKHLITATGQRVTLRCSPRSGDLSVYWYQQSLDQGLQFLIQYYNGEERAKGNILERFSAQQFPDLHSELNLSSLELGDSALYFCASSPRGAPMPSPGELFFGEGSRLTVL.

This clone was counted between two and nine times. The CDR3 reads CASSLGQGGYGYTF. The CDR3 nucleotides are TGTGCCAGCAGCTTGGGACAGGGGGGCTATGGCTACACCTTC. This chain connects TRBV5-6 to TRBJ1-2, with TRBD1 identical over 9 bases. CDR1 and CDR2 from the germline V gene are SGHDT and YYEEEE. After removal of 0 bases from V and 4 bases from J, the junction contained 1 base not matched to a gene. CDR3 length: 14 amino acids.

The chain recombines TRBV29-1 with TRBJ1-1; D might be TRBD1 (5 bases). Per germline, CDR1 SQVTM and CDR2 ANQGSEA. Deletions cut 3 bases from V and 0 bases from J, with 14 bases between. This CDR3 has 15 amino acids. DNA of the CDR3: TGCAGCGTTGAGTCTCCCCTGGGGGTGAACACTGAAGCTTTCTTT. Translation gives CSVESPLGVNTEAFF.

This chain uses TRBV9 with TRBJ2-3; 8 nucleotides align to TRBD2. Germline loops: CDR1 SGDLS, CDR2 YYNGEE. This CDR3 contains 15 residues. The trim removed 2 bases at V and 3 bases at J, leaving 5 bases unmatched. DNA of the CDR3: TGTGCCAGCAGCGTCCTCGGGGGGGAAACAGATACGCAGTATTTT. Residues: CASSVLGGETDTQYF.

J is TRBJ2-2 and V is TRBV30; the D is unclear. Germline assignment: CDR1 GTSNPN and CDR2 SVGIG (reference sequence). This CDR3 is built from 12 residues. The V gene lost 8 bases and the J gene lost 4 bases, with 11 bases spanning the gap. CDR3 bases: TGTGCCGCCAGAGTGGGCACCGGGGAGCTGTTTTTT. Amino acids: CAARVGTGELFF. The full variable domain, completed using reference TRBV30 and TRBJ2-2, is SQTIHQWPATLVQPVGSPLSLECTVEGTSNPNLYWYRQAAGRGLQLLFYSVGIGQISSEVPQNLSASRPQDRQFILSSKKLLLSDSGFYLCAARVGTGELFFGEGSRLTVL.

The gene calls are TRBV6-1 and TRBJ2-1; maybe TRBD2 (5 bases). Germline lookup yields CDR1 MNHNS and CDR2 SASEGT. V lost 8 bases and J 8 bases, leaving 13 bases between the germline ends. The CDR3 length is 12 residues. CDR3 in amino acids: CASEGNGHEQFF. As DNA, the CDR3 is TGTGCCAGCGAGGGCAACGGCCATGAGCAGTTCTTC.